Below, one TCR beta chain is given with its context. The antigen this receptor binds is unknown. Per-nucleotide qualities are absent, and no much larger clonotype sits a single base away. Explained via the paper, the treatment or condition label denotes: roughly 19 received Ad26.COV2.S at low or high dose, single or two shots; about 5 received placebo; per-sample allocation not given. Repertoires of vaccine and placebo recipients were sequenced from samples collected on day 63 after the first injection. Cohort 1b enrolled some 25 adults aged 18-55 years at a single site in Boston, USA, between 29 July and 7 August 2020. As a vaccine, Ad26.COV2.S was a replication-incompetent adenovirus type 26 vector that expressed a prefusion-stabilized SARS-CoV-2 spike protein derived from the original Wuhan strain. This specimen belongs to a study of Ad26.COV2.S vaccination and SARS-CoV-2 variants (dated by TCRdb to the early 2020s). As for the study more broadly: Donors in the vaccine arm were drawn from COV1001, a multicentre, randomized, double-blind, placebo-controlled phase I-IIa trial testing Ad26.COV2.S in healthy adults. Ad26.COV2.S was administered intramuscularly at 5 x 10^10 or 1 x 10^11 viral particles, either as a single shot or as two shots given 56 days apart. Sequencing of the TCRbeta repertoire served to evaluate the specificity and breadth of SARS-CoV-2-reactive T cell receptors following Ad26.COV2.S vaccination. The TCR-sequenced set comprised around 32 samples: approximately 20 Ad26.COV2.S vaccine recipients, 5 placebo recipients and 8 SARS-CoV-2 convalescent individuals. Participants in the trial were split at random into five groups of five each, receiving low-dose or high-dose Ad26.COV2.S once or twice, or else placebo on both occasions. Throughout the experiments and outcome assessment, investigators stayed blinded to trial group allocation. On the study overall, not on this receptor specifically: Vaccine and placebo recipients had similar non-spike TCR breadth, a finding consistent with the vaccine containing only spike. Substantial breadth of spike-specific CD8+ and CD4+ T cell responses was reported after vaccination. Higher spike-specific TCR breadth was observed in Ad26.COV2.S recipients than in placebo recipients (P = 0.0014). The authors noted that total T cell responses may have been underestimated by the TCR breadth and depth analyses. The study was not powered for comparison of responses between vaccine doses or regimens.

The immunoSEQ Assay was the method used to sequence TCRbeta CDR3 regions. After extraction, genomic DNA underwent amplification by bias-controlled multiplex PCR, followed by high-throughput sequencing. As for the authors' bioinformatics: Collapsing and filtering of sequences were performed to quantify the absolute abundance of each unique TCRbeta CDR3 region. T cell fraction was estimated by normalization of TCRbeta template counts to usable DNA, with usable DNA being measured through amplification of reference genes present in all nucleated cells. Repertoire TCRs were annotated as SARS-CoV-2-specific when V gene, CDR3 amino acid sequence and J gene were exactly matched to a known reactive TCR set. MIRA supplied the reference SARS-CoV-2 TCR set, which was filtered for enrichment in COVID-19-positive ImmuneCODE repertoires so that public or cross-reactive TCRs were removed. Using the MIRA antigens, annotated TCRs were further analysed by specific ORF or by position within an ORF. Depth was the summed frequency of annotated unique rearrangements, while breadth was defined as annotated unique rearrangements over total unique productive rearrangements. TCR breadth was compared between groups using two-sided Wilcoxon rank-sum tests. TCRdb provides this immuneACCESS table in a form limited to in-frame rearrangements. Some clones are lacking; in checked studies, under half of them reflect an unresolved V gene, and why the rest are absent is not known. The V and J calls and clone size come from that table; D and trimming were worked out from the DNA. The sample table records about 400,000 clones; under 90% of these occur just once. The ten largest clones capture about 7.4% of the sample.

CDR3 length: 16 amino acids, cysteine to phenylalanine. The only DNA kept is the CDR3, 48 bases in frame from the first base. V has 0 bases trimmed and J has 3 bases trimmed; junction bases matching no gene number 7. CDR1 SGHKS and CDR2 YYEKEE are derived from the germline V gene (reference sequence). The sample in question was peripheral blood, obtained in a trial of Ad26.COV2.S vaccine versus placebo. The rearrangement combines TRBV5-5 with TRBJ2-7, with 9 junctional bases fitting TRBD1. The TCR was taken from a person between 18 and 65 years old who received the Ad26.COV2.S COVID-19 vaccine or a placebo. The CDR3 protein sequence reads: CASSLVLDRGLYEQYF. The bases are TGTGCCAGCAGCTTGGTTCTGGACAGGGGACTCTACGAGCAGTACTTC. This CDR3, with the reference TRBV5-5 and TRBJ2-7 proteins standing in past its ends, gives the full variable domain DAGVTQSPTHLIKTRGQQVTLRCSPISGHKSVSWYQQVLGQGPQFIFQYYEKEERGRGNFPDRFSARQFPNYSSELNVNALLLGDSALYLCASSLVLDRGLYEQYFGPGTRLTVT.